This T cell receptor delta chain is from a study of gamma-delta chains in newborns, infants, children. Study overall: Microbial exposure reportedly drives polyclonal innate γδ T cell expansion after birth.

This clone has only a few counts. The translation of this DNA and the TCRdb protein of a much larger clone differ at residue 11, probably owing to a read error; the protein shown here is translated from the DNA. In the same sample, other DNA sequences code for this CDR3. TCRdb reapplied CATT to the reads. The sample has about 8,500 delta-chain clones, about 3.2% seen once. The clonotype was recovered from a child who was a newborn, infant or young child, either healthy, febrile or measles-vaccinated (not recorded which). Sequenced input: blood.

The CDR3 region is CACDTGGYASRDTRQMFF. Written as DNA, the CDR3 is TGTGCCTGTGACACTGGGGGATACGCATCCCGGGACACCCGACAGATGTTTTTC. The chain combines TRDV2 with TRDJ3; 11 bases match TRDD3. The CDR3 totals 18 residues. Germline CDR1 GEAIGNYY, CDR2 EKD. V lost 1 base, J lost 5 bases, and 6 bases stayed unmatched.